The T cell receptor (beta chain) under discussion was sequenced for a study of CD8+ T cells in alopecia areata. Reverse transcribed after extraction, RNA yielded cDNA as the sequencing template. The assay was immunoSEQ multiplex PCR, and TCRdb's table has in-frame clones only and misses some. The table includes more than 150,000 clones, about 47% detected once. Treatment: oral pan-JAK inhibitor, 5-10 mg twice daily. This clone was counted between two and nine times. The source was CD8+ T cells sorted from blood, collected around week 53, from a patient treated with tofacitinib. The receptor was derived from a human donor with alopecia areata.

The CDR3 sequence is CATSTGGIQYF. For the CDR3, the DNA is TGTGCCACCAGCACAGGTGGCATTCAGTACTTC. The chain has TRBV15 and TRBJ2-4, with D hard to call. This CDR3 spans 11 amino acids. Germline CDR1 LNHNV, CDR2 YYDKDF (reference sequence). V was shortened by 4 bases and J by 9 bases, with 7 bases between the two germline ends.